These 26 T cell receptor beta chains share one sample of origin, sequenced in a study of T cells after yellow fever vaccination. TCRdb reanalysed the 5' RACE reads using MiXCR and keeps one entry per CDR3 protein. The sample records about 130,000 distinct CDR3 sequences, more than 6.5% being singletons. The specimen was CD4+ T cells sorted from PBMCs, collected around 10 days after the first yellow fever vaccination. The source is a man aged 18 to 35 who received the YFV17D yellow fever vaccine.

This clonotype was detected ten times or more. The V call is TRBV7-2, the J call TRBJ2-3; perhaps TRBD2 as D (6 bases). This CDR3 has 14 residues. Looked up from germline, CDR1 is SGHTA and CDR2 is FQGNSA. V gave up 2 bases and J gave up 5 bases, with 11 bases separating them. CDR3 protein: CASSLSGGEDTQYF. The CDR3 coding sequence is TGTGCCAGCAGCTTATCTGGCGGGGAAGATACGCAGTATTTT.

This clonotype was found many times. The chain is built from TRBV5-1 and TRBJ2-2; D remains ambiguous. The germline V gene has CDR1 SGHRS and CDR2 YFSETQ. V was trimmed by 4 bases and J by 0 bases, leaving 13 bases between them. This CDR3 spans 16 amino acids. CDR3 region: CASSISASSNTGELFF. Written as DNA, the CDR3 is TGCGCCAGCAGCATATCAGCCAGTTCGAACACCGGGGAGCTGTTTTTT.

This clonotype appeared many times. CDR3 in DNA: TGCGCCAGCAGCCCTCGAGAGGGCGCAACTAATGAAAAACTGTTTTTT. It is translated as CASSPREGATNEKLFF. V gene TRBV4-3 combines with J gene TRBJ1-4; D remains ambiguous. V dropped 4 bases and J dropped 0 bases, with 12 bases sitting between them. Germline V lookup: CDR1 LGHNA, CDR2 YSLEER. The length of the CDR3 is 16 residues.

This clonotype has at least ten counts. The rearrangement joins TRBV3-1 to TRBJ2-6; D is unclear. The germline V gene encodes CDR1 LGHDT and CDR2 YNNKEL (reference sequence). The CDR3 loop spans 17 amino acids. Trimming removed 0 bases at V and 2 bases at J, with 11 bases between. CDR3 sequence: CASSQDSMVAGANVLTF. CDR3 nucleotides: TGTGCCAGCAGCCAAGATTCTATGGTAGCTGGGGCCAACGTCCTGACTTTC.

This clonotype was recorded at least ten times. The chain is built from TRBV7-9 and TRBJ1-5, with a tentative D call TRBD1 (5 bases). This CDR3 comprises 18 residues. Trimming took off 4 bases at V and 0 bases at J, with 19 bases between the two ends. In germline, CDR1 is SEHNR, CDR2 FQNEAQ (reference sequence). In DNA form, the CDR3 reads TGTGCCAGCAGCTCCCCTTCGCGGGGGGGGGATAGCAATCAGCCCCAGCATTTT. Translated, it gives CASSSPSRGGDSNQPQHF.

This clonotype was observed at least ten times. The V and J genes are TRBV20-1 and TRBJ1-1, with D possibly TRBD1 on 6 matching bases. Between the trimmed V and J ends, which lost 6 bases and 0 bases, there was a span of 17 bases. This CDR3 spans 15 amino acids. Germline V gene sequence: CDR1 DFQATT, CDR2 SNEGSKA (reference sequence). The CDR3, as DNA: TGCAGTGCAATACCTAGGACAGCTCTGAACACTGAAGCTTTCTTT. This codes for CSAIPRTALNTEAFF.

This clonotype was observed at least ten times. V and J are TRBV5-8 and TRBJ2-1; 7 bases are a match to TRBD2. Germline trimming cut 2 bases from V and 0 bases from J; bases unmatched to any gene: 2. The CDR3 spans 15 residues. Looked up from germline, CDR1 is SGHTS and CDR2 is YDEGEE. CDR3: CASSFRGVSYNEQFF. The DNA for the CDR3 is TGTGCCAGCAGCTTCCGGGGGGTCTCCTACAATGAGCAGTTCTTC.

V is TRBV19 and J is TRBJ2-7; 7 nucleotides agree with TRBD1. Germline V gives CDR1 LNHDA, CDR2 SQIVND (reference sequence). The CDR3 consists of 15 residues. Unmatched junction bases numbered 12, after V lost 10 bases and J lost 0 bases. The CDR3, as DNA: TGTGCCACCGCCACAGGGGACCCGAGCTCCTACGAGCAGTACGTC. It specifies CATATGDPSSYEQYV.

This clonotype occurred a few times. The chain combines TRBV3-1 with TRBJ1-3, with D unclear. This CDR3 contains 16 residues. Per the germline V gene, CDR1 is LGHDT and CDR2 is YNNKEL (reference sequence). The CDR3 here is CAPPAKKHSSGNTIYF. CDR3 coding DNA: TGTGCACCACCCGCTAAAAAACATAGCTCTGGAAACACCATATATTTT.

This clonotype was recorded many times. This sequence joins TRBV20-1 and TRBJ2-7; D is possibly TRBD1 (5 bases). The V and J ends lost 1 base and 2 bases respectively, with 9 bases between them. The germline V gene has CDR1 DFQATT and CDR2 SNEGSKA (reference sequence). The CDR3 loop spans 13 amino acids. CDR3 sequence: CSARGGRAYEQYV. In DNA, the CDR3 is TGCAGTGCTAGAGGAGGCAGGGCCTACGAGCAGTACGTC.

This clonotype has a count of ten or more. The V call is TRBV7-2, the J call TRBJ2-1; D unresolved. The CDR3 consists of 14 residues. In germline, CDR1 is SGHTA, CDR2 FQGNSA. The V end lost 5 bases, the J end lost 1 base, and 9 bases lay between the germline ends. The CDR3 spells CASSPQGSYNEQFF. CDR3 DNA sequence: TGTGCCAGCAGCCCCCAAGGGTCCTACAATGAGCAGTTCTTC.

This clonotype came up many times. The rearrangement links TRBV20-1 to TRBJ1-2; D ambiguous. V lost 7 bases, J lost 7 bases, and 13 bases lay in between. CDR3 length: 11 residues. The germline gives CDR1 DFQATT, CDR2 SNEGSKA (reference sequence). The CDR3 region has the DNA TGCAGTGGAAAGCCCTTCGGTGGCTACACCTTC. This translates into CSGKPFGGYTF.

This clonotype was detected ten times or more. The junction departs from germline at one end; a sequencing error may be responsible. V and J are TRBV7-7 and TRBJ2-2; TRBD1 aligns across 7 bases. Germline CDR1 and CDR2: SSHAT and FNYEAQ (reference sequence). The CDR3 contains 15 residues. The DNA for the CDR3 is TGTGCTAGCAGCTTTGGGACAGCCTTCACCGGGGAGCTGTTTTTT. It specifies CASSFGTAFTGELFF.

This clonotype was recorded many times. The chain recombines TRBV12-3 or TRBV12-4 with TRBJ2-7; TRBD2 might be the D (6 bases). The CDR3 extends over 13 amino acids. V lost 5 bases to trimming and J lost 13 bases, with 21 bases between them. The CDR3 DNA sequence: TGTGCCAGCAGTCCCAACCCCGGGACTCCTAAATACGTC. It is translated as CASSPNPGTPKYV.

In its sample, this clonotype was seen many times. V gene TRBV15 combines with J gene TRBJ2-2; D is unresolved. Germline V gene sequence: CDR1 LNHNV, CDR2 YYDKDF (reference sequence). Trimming shortened V by 2 bases and J by 5 bases, and 12 bases separated the two germline ends. This CDR3 region has 15 residues. The CDR3 spells CATSRRHIRTGELFF. DNA of the CDR3: TGTGCCACCAGCAGAAGACACATTCGGACCGGGGAGCTGTTTTTT.

J is TRBJ2-1 and V is TRBV20-1; D is perhaps TRBD1 or TRBD2 (5 bases each). The CDR3 sequence is 16 residues long. The V and J ends lost 3 bases and 2 bases respectively, with 17 bases between them. Germline-derived CDR1 and CDR2 are DFQATT and SNEGSKA (reference sequence). Here the CDR3 reads CSASPDPGAAYNEQFF. As DNA, the CDR3 is TGCAGTGCTAGTCCTGATCCCGGGGCCGCCTACAATGAGCAGTTCTTC.

Ten or more counts support this clonotype. The chain employs TRBV6-1 and TRBJ1-5; D remains ambiguous. V was trimmed by 6 bases and J by 2 bases, leaving 14 bases between them. The CDR3 has 15 amino acids. Germline CDR1 reads MNHNS; CDR2 reads SASEGT. Written as DNA, the CDR3 is TGTGCCAGCAGCCGATCCGGGCTCGGCAATCAGCCCCAGCATTTT. Amino acids: CASSRSGLGNQPQHF.

Many counts were recorded for this clonotype. This chain uses TRBV9 with TRBJ1-1; D possibly corresponds to TRBD1 (6 bases). The V and J ends lost 4 bases and 6 bases respectively, with 13 bases between them. Germline CDR1 is SGDLS and CDR2 is YYNGEE. The CDR3 covers 13 residues. This CDR3 is CASSKGGGPEAFF. The CDR3 bases are TGTGCCAGCAGCAAAGGGGGGGGCCCTGAAGCTTTCTTT.

This clonotype was recorded at least ten times. This chain joins TRBV7-3 and TRBJ2-3, with D possibly being TRBD2 (7 bases). The CDR3 has 16 residues. Per the germline V gene, CDR1 is SGHTA and CDR2 is FQGTGA. V shed 2 bases and J shed 5 bases, with 17 bases lying between them. CDR3 DNA: TGTGCCAGCAGCTTACATGCGCTGGGGGGGCAAGATACGCAGTATTTT. It yields the protein CASSLHALGGQDTQYF.

This clonotype was seen a few times. The V and J genes are TRBV2 and TRBJ2-1, with D tentatively TRBD2 (6 bases). The CDR3 runs 12 residues. Germline lookup yields CDR1 SNHLY and CDR2 FYNNEI. Deletions cut 3 bases from V and 12 bases from J, with 12 bases between. CDR3 sequence reads: CASSERGKGQFF. In DNA, the CDR3 is TGTGCCAGCAGTGAGCGGGGAAAGGGGCAGTTCTTC.

The CDR3 DNA reads TGTGCCATCAGTGGACAGGGGTTTAACACTGAAGCTTTCTTT. Residues: CAISGQGFNTEAFF. V and J are TRBV10-3 and TRBJ1-1; 8 bases map to TRBD1. Germline-derived CDR1 and CDR2 are ENHRY and SYGVKD. The V gene end was trimmed by 4 bases and the J gene end by 2 bases; junction bases not matched to a gene: 3. The CDR3 sequence is 14 residues long.

Many counts were recorded for this clonotype. The chain couples TRBV5-1 to TRBJ1-1, with D tentatively TRBD1 (6 bases). This CDR3 is built from 13 residues. CDR1 is SGHRS, CDR2 YFSETQ, per germline. The V end was cut by 2 bases, the J end by 4 bases, with 9 bases between. As DNA, the CDR3 is TGCGCCAGCAGCTTAGGGGGTTTCACTGAAGCTTTCTTT. Amino acid sequence: CASSLGGFTEAFF. The full variable domain, in which reference TRBV5-1 and TRBJ1-1 provide the parts outside the CDR3, is KAGVTQTPRYLIKTRGQQVTLSCSPISGHRSVSWYQQTPGQGLQFLFEYFSETQRNKGNFPGRFSGRQFSNSRSEMNVSTLELGDSALYLCASSLGGFTEAFFGQGTRLTVV.

This clonotype has ten or more counts. The chain combines TRBV7-7 with TRBJ2-3; weak D call: TRBD1 (6 bases). Trimming took 1 base from V and 2 from J, leaving 10 bases between them. CDR1 and CDR2 from the germline V gene are SSHAT and FNYEAQ (reference sequence). There are 15 residues in the CDR3. The DNA of the CDR3 is TGTGCCAGCAGCTTAGGTGGGGGCTTCACAGATACGCAGTATTTT. Its protein is CASSLGGGFTDTQYF.

The chain links TRBV28 to TRBJ1-5; D is possibly TRBD1 (5 bases). The CDR3 totals 13 residues. Germline values: CDR1 MDHEN, CDR2 SYDVKM. V gave up 10 bases and J gave up 6 bases, with 16 bases separating them. The CDR3, as DNA: TGTGCCACTTCGGACAATCGAGGTCAGCCCCAGCATTTT. Its protein product is CATSDNRGQPQHF.

This clonotype was counted at least ten times. This sequence joins TRBV24-1 and TRBJ2-5, with 13 positions matching TRBD2. The germline V gene has CDR1 KGHDR and CDR2 SFDVKD. Trimming cost V 9 bases and J 5 bases; bases outside gene matches: 2. This CDR3 has 13 amino acids. Written as DNA, the CDR3 is TGTGCCACCGGACTAGCGGGGGAGGAGACCCAGTACTTC. Translating gives CATGLAGEETQYF.

This clonotype has at least ten counts. The rearrangement joins TRBV3-1 to TRBJ1-1; D unclear. Germline V gene lookup returns CDR1 LGHDT and CDR2 YNNKEL (reference sequence). CDR3 length: 13 amino acids. The germline V and J ends were trimmed by 1 base and 5 bases, with 8 bases remaining between them. The CDR3 nucleotides are TGTGCCAGCAGCCAAGCTAGAGGAACTGAAGCTTTCTTT. It yields the protein CASSQARGTEAFF. The entire variable domain, with the rest obtained from reference TRBV3-1 and TRBJ1-1, is as follows: DTAVSQTPKYLVTQMGNDKSIKCEQNLGHDTMYWYKQDSKKFLKIMFSYNNKELIINETVPNRFSPKSPDKAHLNLHINSLELGDSAVYFCASSQARGTEAFFGQGTRLTVV.